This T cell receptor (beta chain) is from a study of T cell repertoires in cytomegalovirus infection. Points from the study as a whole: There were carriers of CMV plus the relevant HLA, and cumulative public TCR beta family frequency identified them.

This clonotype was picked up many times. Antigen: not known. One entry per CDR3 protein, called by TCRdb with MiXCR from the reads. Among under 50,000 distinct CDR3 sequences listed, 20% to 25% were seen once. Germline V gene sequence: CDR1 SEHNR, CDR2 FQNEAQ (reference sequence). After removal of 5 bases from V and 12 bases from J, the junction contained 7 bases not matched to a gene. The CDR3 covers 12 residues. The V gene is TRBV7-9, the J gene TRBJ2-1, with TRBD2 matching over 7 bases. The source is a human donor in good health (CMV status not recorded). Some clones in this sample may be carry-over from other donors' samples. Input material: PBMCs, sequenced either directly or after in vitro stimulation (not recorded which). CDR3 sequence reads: CASSLTSRWQFF. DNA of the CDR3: TGTGCCAGCAGCCTGACTAGCCGGTGGCAGTTCTTC. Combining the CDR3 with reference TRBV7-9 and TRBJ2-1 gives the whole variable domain DTGVSQNPRHKITKRGQNVTFRCDPISEHNRLYWYRQTLGQGPEFLTYFQNEAQLEKSRLLSDRFSAERPKGSFSTLEIQRTEQGDSAMYLCASSLTSRWQFFGPGTRLTVL.